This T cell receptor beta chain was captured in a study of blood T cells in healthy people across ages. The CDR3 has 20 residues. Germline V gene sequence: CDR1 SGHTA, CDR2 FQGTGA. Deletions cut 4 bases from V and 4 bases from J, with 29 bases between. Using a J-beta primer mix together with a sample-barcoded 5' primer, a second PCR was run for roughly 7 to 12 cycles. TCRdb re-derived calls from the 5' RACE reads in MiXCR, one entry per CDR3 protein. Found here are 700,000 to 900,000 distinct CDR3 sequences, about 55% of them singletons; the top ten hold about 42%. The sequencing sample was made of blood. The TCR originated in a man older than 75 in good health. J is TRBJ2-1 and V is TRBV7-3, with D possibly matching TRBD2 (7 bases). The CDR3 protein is CASSSRLRGVGTTSYNEQFF. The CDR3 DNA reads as TGTGCCAGCAGCTCTCGTCTCAGGGGTGTTGGGACTACCTCTTACAATGAGCAGTTCTTC. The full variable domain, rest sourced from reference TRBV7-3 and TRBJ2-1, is GAGVSQTPSNKVTEKGKYVELRCDPISGHTALYWYRQSLGQGPEFLIYFQGTGAADDSGLPNDRFFAVRPEGSVSTLKIQRTERGDSAVYLCASSSRLRGVGTTSYNEQFFGPGTRLTVL.